This is a list of T cell receptor beta chains from one sample in a study of regulatory and conventional T cells in breast cancer. Using its own MiXCR run on the PCR reads, TCRdb lists one record per CDR3 protein. The sample holds 40 to 55 distinct CDR3 sequences. Sequencing used regulatory T cells from blood. These receptors originate from a female donor with breast cancer. CDR3s leave out the opening cysteine and the closing phenylalanine or tryptophan.

j_call: TRBJ2-1
v_call: TRBV7-2
cdr3_aa: ASSFLPGQGNEQF

j_call: TRBJ2-7
v_call: TRBV7-9
cdr3_aa: ASSLWAGRIYEQY

j_call: TRBJ2-5
v_call: TRBV20-1
cdr3_aa: SARDGTRDQETQY

j_call: TRBJ1-5
v_call: TRBV3-1
cdr3_aa: ASSQGTGGSQQPQH

j_call: TRBJ1-5
v_call: TRBV11-3
cdr3_aa: AGSLNSDSNQPQH

j_call: TRBJ1-5
v_call: TRBV11-3
cdr3_aa: ASSLNSDSNQPQH

j_call: TRBJ2-3
v_call: TRBV9
cdr3_aa: ASSVAGLRDTQY

j_call: TRBJ1-1
v_call: TRBV7-2
cdr3_aa: ASRLDREAF

j_call: TRBJ2-1
v_call: TRBV14
cdr3_aa: ASSTFSGFPYNEQF

j_call: TRBJ1-3
v_call: TRBV4-2
cdr3_aa: ASSQEFLGFGNTIY

j_call: TRBJ2-5
v_call: TRBV5-1
cdr3_aa: ASSLRGRGETQY

j_call: TRBJ2-3
v_call: TRBV7-2
cdr3_aa: ASSRRADTRY

j_call: TRBJ2-3
v_call: TRBV7-2
cdr3_aa: ASSRRADTQY